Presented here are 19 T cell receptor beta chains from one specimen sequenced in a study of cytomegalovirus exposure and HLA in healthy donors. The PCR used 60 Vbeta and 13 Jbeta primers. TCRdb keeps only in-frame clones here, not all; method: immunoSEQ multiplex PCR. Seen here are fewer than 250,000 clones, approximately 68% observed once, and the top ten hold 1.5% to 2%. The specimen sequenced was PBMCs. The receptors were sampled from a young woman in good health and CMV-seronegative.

The CDR3 here is CASSLNAGVDTQYF. DNA of the CDR3: TGTGCCAGCAGCCTAAACGCAGGGGTAGATACGCAGTATTTT. V and J are TRBV4-2 and TRBJ2-3, with a tentative D call TRBD1 (6 bases). The CDR3 consists of 14 residues. The V end lost 4 bases, the J end lost 5 bases, and 13 bases lay between the germline ends. Germline CDR1 is LGHNA and CDR2 is YNFKEQ.

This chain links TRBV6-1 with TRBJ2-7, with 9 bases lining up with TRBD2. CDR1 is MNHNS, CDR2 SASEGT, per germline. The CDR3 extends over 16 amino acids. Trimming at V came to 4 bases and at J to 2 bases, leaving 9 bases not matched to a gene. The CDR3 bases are TGTGCCAGCAGTGGGGGGGGGACTAGCCGACCCTACGAGCAGTACTTC. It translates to CASSGGGTSRPYEQYF.

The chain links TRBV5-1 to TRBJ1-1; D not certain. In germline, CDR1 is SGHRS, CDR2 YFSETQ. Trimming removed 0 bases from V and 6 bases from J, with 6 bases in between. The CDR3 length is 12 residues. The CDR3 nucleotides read TGCGCCAGCAGCTTGGGTGTCTCTGAAGCTTTCTTT. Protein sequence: CASSLGVSEAFF.

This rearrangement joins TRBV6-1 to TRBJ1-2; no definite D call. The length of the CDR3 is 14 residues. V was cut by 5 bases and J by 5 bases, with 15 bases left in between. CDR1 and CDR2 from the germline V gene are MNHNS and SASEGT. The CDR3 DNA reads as TGTGCCAGCAGTCCCTCCTCGCGGGATTATGGCTACACCTTC. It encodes CASSPSSRDYGYTF.

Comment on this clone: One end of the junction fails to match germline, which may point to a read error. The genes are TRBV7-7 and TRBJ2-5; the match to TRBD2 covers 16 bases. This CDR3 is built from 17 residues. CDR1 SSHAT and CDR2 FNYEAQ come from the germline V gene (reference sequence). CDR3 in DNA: TGTGCTAGCAGCCCGGGACTAGCGGGAGGGGGGCAAGAGACCCAGTACTTC. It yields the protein CASSPGLAGGGQETQYF.

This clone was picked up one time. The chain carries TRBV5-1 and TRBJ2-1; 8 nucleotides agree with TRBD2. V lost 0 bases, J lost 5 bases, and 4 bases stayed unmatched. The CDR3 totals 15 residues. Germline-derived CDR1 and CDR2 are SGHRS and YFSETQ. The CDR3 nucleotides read TGCGCCAGCAGCTTGGCCCCGGGGGGGAACAATGAGCAGTTCTTC. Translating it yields CASSLAPGGNNEQFF.

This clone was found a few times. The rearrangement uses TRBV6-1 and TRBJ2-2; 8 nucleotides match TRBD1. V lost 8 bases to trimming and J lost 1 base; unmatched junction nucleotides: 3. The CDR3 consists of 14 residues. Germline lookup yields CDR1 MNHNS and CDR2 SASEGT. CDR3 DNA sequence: TGTGCCAGCTCCGGGACAGGGAACACCGGGGAGCTGTTTTTT. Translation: CASSGTGNTGELFF.

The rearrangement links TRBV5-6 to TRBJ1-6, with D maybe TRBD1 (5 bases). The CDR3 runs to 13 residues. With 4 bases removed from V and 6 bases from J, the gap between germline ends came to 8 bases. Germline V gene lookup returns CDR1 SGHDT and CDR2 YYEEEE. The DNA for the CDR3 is TGTGCCAGCAGCGGGCAGGGTAATTCACCCCTCCACTTT. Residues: CASSGQGNSPLHF.

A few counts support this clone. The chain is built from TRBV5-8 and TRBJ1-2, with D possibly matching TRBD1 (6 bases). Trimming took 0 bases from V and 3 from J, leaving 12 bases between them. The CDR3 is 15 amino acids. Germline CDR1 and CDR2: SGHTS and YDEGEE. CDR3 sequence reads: CASSLARTDHYGYTF. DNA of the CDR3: TGTGCCAGCAGCTTGGCCCGGACAGACCACTATGGCTACACCTTC. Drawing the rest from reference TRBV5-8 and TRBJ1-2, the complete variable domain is EAGVTQSPTHLIKTRGQQATLRCSPISGHTSVYWYQQALGLGLQFLLWYDEGEERNRGNFPPRFSGRQFPNYSSELNVNALELEDSALYLCASSLARTDHYGYTFGSGTRLTVV.

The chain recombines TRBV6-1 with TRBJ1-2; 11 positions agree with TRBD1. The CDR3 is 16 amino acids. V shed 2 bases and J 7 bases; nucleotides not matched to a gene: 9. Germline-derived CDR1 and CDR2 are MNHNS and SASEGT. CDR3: CASSETRTGGFFGYTF. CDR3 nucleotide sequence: TGTGCCAGCAGTGAAACTAGGACAGGGGGCTTTTTTGGCTACACCTTC.

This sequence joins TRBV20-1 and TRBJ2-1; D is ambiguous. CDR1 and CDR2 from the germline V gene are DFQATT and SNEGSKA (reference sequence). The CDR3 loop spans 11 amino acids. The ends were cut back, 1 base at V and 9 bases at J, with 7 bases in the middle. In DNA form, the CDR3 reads TGCAGTGCTAGAGGCCCCGGTGAGCAGTTCTTC. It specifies CSARGPGEQFF.

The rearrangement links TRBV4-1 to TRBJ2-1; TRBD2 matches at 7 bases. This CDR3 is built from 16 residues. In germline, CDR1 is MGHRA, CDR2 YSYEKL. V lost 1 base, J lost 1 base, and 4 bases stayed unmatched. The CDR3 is CASSQVASGSYNEQFF. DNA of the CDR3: TGCGCCAGCAGCCAAGTCGCTAGCGGTTCCTACAATGAGCAGTTCTTC.

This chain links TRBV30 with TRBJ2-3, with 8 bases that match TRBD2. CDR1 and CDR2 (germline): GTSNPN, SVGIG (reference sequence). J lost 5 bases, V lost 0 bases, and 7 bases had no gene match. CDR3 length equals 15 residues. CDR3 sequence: CAWSVSGLAGDTQYF. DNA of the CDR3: TGTGCCTGGAGTGTATCGGGGCTAGCGGGAGATACGCAGTATTTT.

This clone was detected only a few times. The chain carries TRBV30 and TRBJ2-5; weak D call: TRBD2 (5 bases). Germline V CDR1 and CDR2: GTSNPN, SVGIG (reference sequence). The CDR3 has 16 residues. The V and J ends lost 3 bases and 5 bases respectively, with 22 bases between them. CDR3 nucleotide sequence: TGTGCCTGGAGCCCAGGCAGAGGAGGACTCCGGGAGACCCAGTACTTC. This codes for CAWSPGRGGLRETQYF.

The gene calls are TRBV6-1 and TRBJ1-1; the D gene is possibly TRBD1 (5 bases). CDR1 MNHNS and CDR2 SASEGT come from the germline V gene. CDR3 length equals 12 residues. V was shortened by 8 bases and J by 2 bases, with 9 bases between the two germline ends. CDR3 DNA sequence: TGTGCCAGCGACAGACGTAACACTGAAGCTTTCTTT. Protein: CASDRRNTEAFF.

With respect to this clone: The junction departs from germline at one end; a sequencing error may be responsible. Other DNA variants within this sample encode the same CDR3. CDR3 bases: TGCGCCAGCAGCGTGGAGGGCGGCTATGGCTACACCTTC. Encoded protein: CASSVEGGYGYTF. The chain carries TRBV9 and TRBJ1-2; D remains ambiguous. The germline gives CDR1 SGDLS, CDR2 YYNGEE. There are 13 residues in the CDR3.

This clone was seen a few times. Here the CDR3 DNA reads TGTGCCAGCAGCTTAGAAGGTAGTGGAGGTCGGCAGTTCTTC. The encoded protein is CASSLEGSGGRQFF. This chain connects TRBV13 to TRBJ2-1, with D tentatively TRBD2 (5 bases). This CDR3 comprises 14 residues. Germline CDR1 and CDR2: PRHDT and FYEKMQ (reference sequence). Trimming pared 1 base from V and 12 bases from J, leaving 16 bases between.

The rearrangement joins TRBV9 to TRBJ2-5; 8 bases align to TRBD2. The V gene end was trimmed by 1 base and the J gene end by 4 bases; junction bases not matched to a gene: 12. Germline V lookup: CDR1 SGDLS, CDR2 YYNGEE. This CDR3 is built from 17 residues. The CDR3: CASSVTAGDPRGETQYF. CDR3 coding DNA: TGTGCCAGCAGCGTAACAGCGGGGGACCCCAGGGGAGAGACCCAGTACTTC.

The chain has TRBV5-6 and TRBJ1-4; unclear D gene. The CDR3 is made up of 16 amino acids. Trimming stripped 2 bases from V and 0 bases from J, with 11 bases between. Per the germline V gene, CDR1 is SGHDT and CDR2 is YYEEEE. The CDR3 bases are TGTGCCAGCAGCTTAGAGCCAATTGCAACTAATGAAAAACTGTTTTTT. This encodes CASSLEPIATNEKLFF.